These 15 T cell receptor beta chains were sequenced from one sample in a study of T-cell memory formation after mild COVID-19. One entry per CDR3 protein results from TCRdb running MiXCR on the 5' RACE reads. This table has approximately 210,000 distinct CDR3 sequences, approximately 16% appearing once. The sequenced sample was PBMCs or a T cell subset sorted from them (not recorded which). The receptors derive from an adult woman who had mild COVID-19 (a few samples of this study predate the infection). Cell type and time point are not known.

The chain carries TRBV20-1 and TRBJ1-1; TRBD1 is a possible D gene (5 bases). Germline V gives CDR1 DFQATT, CDR2 SNEGSKA (reference sequence). Trimming stripped 0 bases from V and 6 bases from J, with 14 bases between. The CDR3 has 14 residues. The CDR3 nucleotides are TGCAGTGCTAGAGATTTACGGGTAGGGGCTGAAGCTTTCTTT. This encodes CSARDLRVGAEAFF.

This clonotype was picked up a small number of times. This chain uses TRBV5-1 with TRBJ2-7; 8 nucleotides match TRBD1. The CDR3 is 11 residues long. Germline values: CDR1 SGHRS, CDR2 YFSETQ. V dropped 4 bases and J dropped 10; count of bases not matched to a gene: 4. CDR3 region: CASSPGQGQYF. The DNA of the CDR3 is TGCGCCAGCAGCCCCGGACAGGGACAGTACTTC.

Points on this clonotype: One end of the junction varies from germline; a read error may be responsible. V is TRBV20-1 and J is TRBJ2-7; 9 bases map to TRBD2. The CDR3 is made up of 13 amino acids. The germline V gene encodes CDR1 DFQATT and CDR2 SNEGSKA (reference sequence). The CDR3 coding sequence is TGCAGGGCTAGCGGGGCGACGCCCTACGAGCAGTACTTC. Protein product: CRASGATPYEQYF.

This clonotype was counted between two and nine times. The chain employs TRBV27 and TRBJ1-5; no definite D call. The CDR3 sequence is 13 residues long. The V end lost 4 bases, the J end lost 0 bases, and 4 bases lay between the germline ends. Germline V gives CDR1 MNHEY, CDR2 SMNVEV (reference sequence). CDR3 loop: CASSSSSNQPQHF. CDR3 DNA sequence: TGTGCCAGCAGTTCCAGTAGCAATCAGCCCCAGCATTTT.

This rearrangement joins TRBV9 to TRBJ1-2; D not resolved. The CDR3 spans 13 residues. V lost 5 bases, J lost 3 bases, and 11 bases lay in between. Germline V lookup: CDR1 SGDLS, CDR2 YYNGEE. CDR3 region: CASSEGSYYGYTF. In DNA, the CDR3 is TGTGCCAGCAGTGAAGGGTCCTACTATGGCTACACCTTC.

The V and J genes are TRBV20-1 and TRBJ1-2; no reliable D call. CDR1 is DFQATT, CDR2 SNEGSKA, per germline (reference sequence). Trimming removed 0 bases at V and 6 bases at J, with 11 bases between. This CDR3 is 13 amino acids long. CDR3 region: CSAREPRKNGYTF. The CDR3 bases are TGCAGTGCTAGAGAACCTAGAAAGAATGGCTACACCTTC.

The chain has TRBV24-1 and TRBJ2-1; D not certain. This CDR3 comprises 11 residues. CDR1 KGHDR and CDR2 SFDVKD come from the germline V gene. Trimming stripped 4 bases from V and 6 bases from J, with 3 bases between. This CDR3 reads CATSDLNEQFF. The CDR3 nucleotides are TGTGCCACCAGTGACCTCAATGAGCAGTTCTTC.

This clonotype has a handful of counts. The chain is built from TRBV12-3 or TRBV12-4 and TRBJ2-1, with a tentative D call TRBD1 (6 bases). CDR3 length: 19 residues. The V end was cut by 1 base, the J end by 5 bases, with 24 bases between. The CDR3 here is CASSLGARGISYLDNEQFF. CDR3 sequence (DNA): TGTGCCAGCAGTTTAGGGGCCAGGGGTATAAGCTATTTGGACAATGAGCAGTTCTTC.

This clonotype appeared many times. V and J are TRBV2 and TRBJ2-3, with a possible D match to TRBD2 (6 bases). The CDR3 spans 15 residues. Trimming pared 6 bases from V and 0 bases from J, leaving 13 bases between. The germline V gene encodes CDR1 SNHLY and CDR2 FYNNEI. CDR3 in amino acids: CASRVAAVSTDTQYF. The CDR3 DNA reads TGTGCCAGCAGGGTAGCGGCCGTTAGCACAGATACGCAGTATTTT.

This clonotype was counted between two and nine times. The rearrangement links TRBV7-6 to TRBJ2-3, with D tentatively TRBD2 (6 bases). The length of the CDR3 is 17 residues. CDR1 and CDR2 from the germline V gene are SGHVS and FNYEAQ. With 1 base removed from V and 5 bases from J, the gap between germline ends came to 19 bases. In DNA form, the CDR3 reads TGTGCCAGCAGCTTAGGAGCTAGCGCCCTCGTCGGAGATACGCAGTATTTT. Protein sequence: CASSLGASALVGDTQYF.

Many counts were recorded for this clonotype. V usage is TRBV7-3 and J usage is TRBJ2-3; TRBD2 aligns across 9 bases. V was pared by 0 bases and J by 3 bases, with 1 base of the junction left unmatched. The CDR3 has 15 residues. The germline CDR1 and CDR2 sequences are SGHTA and FQGTGA. The chain's CDR3 is CASSLTSGGTDTQYF. CDR3 DNA sequence: TGTGCCAGCAGCTTAACTAGCGGGGGTACAGATACGCAGTATTTT. Complete variable domain (other parts from reference TRBV7-3 and TRBJ2-3): GAGVSQTPSNKVTEKGKYVELRCDPISGHTALYWYRQSLGQGPEFLIYFQGTGAADDSGLPNDRFFAVRPEGSVSTLKIQRTERGDSAVYLCASSLTSGGTDTQYFGPGTRLTVL.

This clonotype was seen repeatedly, ten times or more. This chain joins TRBV5-1 and TRBJ1-1; D is unresolved. Germline V CDR1 and CDR2: SGHRS, YFSETQ. CDR3 length: 14 residues. V was cut by 0 bases and J by 1 base, with 7 bases left in between. This CDR3 is CASSLGRENTEAFF. The CDR3 bases are TGCGCCAGCAGCTTGGGGCGGGAGAACACTGAAGCTTTCTTT. Based on the CDR3 plus reference TRBV5-1 and TRBJ1-1, the full variable domain is KAGVTQTPRYLIKTRGQQVTLSCSPISGHRSVSWYQQTPGQGLQFLFEYFSETQRNKGNFPGRFSGRQFSNSRSEMNVSTLELGDSALYLCASSLGRENTEAFFGQGTRLTVV.

This chain joins TRBV29-1 and TRBJ2-7; the match to TRBD2 covers 11 bases. Germline CDR1 and CDR2: SQVTM and ANQGSEA. This CDR3 comprises 16 residues. V trimming: 4 bases; J trimming: 7 bases; junction bases outside the gene matches: 15. CDR3 bases: TGCAGCGTTGGCAGACGGCTAGCGGGAGGACCGGGGGAGCAGTACTTC. Translated, it gives CSVGRRLAGGPGEQYF.

J is TRBJ2-7 and V is TRBV4-2; D is undetermined. Germline CDR1 LGHNA, CDR2 YNFKEQ. Trimming removed 0 bases from V and 7 bases from J, with 13 bases in between. This CDR3 has 14 residues. The CDR3 is CASSQEGSFGEQYF. In DNA form, the CDR3 reads TGTGCCAGCAGCCAAGAGGGCTCATTCGGGGAGCAGTACTTC.

This clonotype was detected a few times. The genes are TRBV18 and TRBJ2-7; D perhaps matches TRBD1 (5 bases). The germline V and J ends were trimmed by 0 bases and 7 bases, with 10 bases remaining between them. The CDR3 runs 13 residues. The germline V gene encodes CDR1 KGHSH and CDR2 LQKENI. In DNA, the CDR3 is TGTGCCAGCTCACCACCGGGCCAGGGTGAGCAGTACTTC. This codes for CASSPPGQGEQYF. The complete variable domain, with remaining parts taken from reference TRBV18 and TRBJ2-7, reads NAGVMQNPRHLVRRRGQEARLRCSPMKGHSHVYWYRQLPEEGLKFMVYLQKENIIDESGMPKERFSAEFPKEGPSILRIQQVVRGDSAAYFCASSPPGQGEQYFGPGTRLTVT.